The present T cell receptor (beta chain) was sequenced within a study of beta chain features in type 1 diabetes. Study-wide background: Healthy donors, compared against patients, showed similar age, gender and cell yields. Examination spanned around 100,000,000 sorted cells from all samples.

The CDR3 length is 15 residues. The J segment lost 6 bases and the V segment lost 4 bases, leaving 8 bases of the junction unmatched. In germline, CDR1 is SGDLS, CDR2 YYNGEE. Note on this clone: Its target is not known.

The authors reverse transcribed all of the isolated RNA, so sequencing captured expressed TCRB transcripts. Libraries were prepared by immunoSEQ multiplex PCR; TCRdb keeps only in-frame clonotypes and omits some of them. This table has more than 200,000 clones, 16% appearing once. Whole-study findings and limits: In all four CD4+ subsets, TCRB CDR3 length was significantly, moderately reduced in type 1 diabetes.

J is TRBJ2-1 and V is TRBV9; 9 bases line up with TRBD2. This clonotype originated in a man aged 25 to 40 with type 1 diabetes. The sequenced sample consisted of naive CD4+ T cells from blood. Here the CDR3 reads CASSLHPSGANEQFF. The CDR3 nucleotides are TGTGCCAGCAGCCTCCATCCTAGCGGGGCCAATGAGCAGTTCTTC.